A single sample is the source of the 29 T cell receptor beta chains below, sequenced in a study of T-cell memory formation after mild COVID-19. Each CDR3 protein is one row after TCRdb ran MiXCR on the 5' RACE reads. Found here are 340,000 or so distinct CDR3 sequences, about an eighth of them singletons; the top ten hold about 22%. Sequencing input: PBMCs or a T cell subset sorted from them (not recorded which). The receptors originated from a man younger than 30 who had mild COVID-19 (a few samples of this study predate the infection). Cell type and time point are not known.

This sequence joins TRBV7-2 and TRBJ1-1; D remains unclear. The CDR3 contains 9 residues. Germline-derived CDR1 and CDR2 are SGHTA and FQGNSA. V was cut by 5 bases and J by 14 bases, with 9 bases left in between. This CDR3 reads CASSEEGFF. The CDR3 region has the DNA TGTGCCAGCAGCGAAGAAGGGTTCTTT.

Only a few counts were recorded for this clonotype. The chain links TRBV20-1 to TRBJ1-3; the match to TRBD1 covers 9 bases. Looked up from germline, CDR1 is DFQATT and CDR2 is SNEGSKA (reference sequence). With V trimmed by 6 bases and J by 0 bases, 9 bases remained unmatched. CDR3 length: 16 residues. The CDR3, as DNA: TGCAGTGCCCAGGGACAGGGAATGGGCTCTGGAAACACCATATATTTT. Translated, it gives CSAQGQGMGSGNTIYF.

J is TRBJ2-7 and V is TRBV7-6; the D gene is possibly TRBD1 (5 bases). V was pared by 3 bases and J by 6 bases, with 12 bases between. Germline assignment: CDR1 SGHVS and CDR2 FNYEAQ. This CDR3 comprises 13 residues. CDR3 bases: TGTGCCAGCAGCTTTACCAGGGCACGCGAGCAGTACTTC. Protein sequence: CASSFTRAREQYF.

This clonotype was found many times. This chain links TRBV7-3 with TRBJ2-3; 7 nucleotides match TRBD1. The germline V gene has CDR1 SGHTA and CDR2 FQGTGA. The V and J ends lost 7 bases and 2 bases, in that order; junction bases with no gene match: 3. The CDR3 totals 13 residues. The CDR3 DNA reads TGTGCCAGCAAGGGACAGAACACAGATACGCAGTATTTT. It specifies CASKGQNTDTQYF.

This clonotype has only a few counts. The V call is TRBV7-2, the J call TRBJ1-1; D unresolved. V lost 5 bases to trimming and J lost 2 bases, with 12 bases between them. Germline V CDR1 and CDR2: SGHTA, FQGNSA. This CDR3 is 14 amino acids long. The CDR3 reads CASSARTDNTEAFF. CDR3 bases: TGTGCCAGCAGCGCGCGGACTGATAACACTGAAGCTTTCTTT.

J is TRBJ2-1 and V is TRBV9; D uncertain. With 0 bases removed from V and 8 bases from J, the gap between germline ends came to 6 bases. Per germline, CDR1 SGDLS and CDR2 YYNGEE. This CDR3 region has 12 residues. The CDR3 nucleotides are TGTGCCAGCAGCGTAGGTCCCTATGAGCAGTTCTTC. It translates to CASSVGPYEQFF.

V and J are TRBV30 and TRBJ1-1; TRBD1 is a possible D gene (5 bases). CDR3 length equals 15 residues. Trimming removed 3 bases at V and 4 bases at J, with 18 bases between. Per germline, CDR1 GTSNPN and CDR2 SVGIG (reference sequence). The CDR3 sequence: CAWRRSGTGSTEAFF. The CDR3 region has the DNA TGTGCCTGGAGGCGCTCCGGGACTGGGAGCACTGAAGCTTTCTTT.

This clonotype was recorded a few times. The rearrangement uses TRBV7-2 and TRBJ1-1; D is undetermined. The CDR3 is 13 residues long. CDR1 SGHTA and CDR2 FQGNSA come from the germline V gene. V lost 5 bases and J lost 2, with 9 bases in between. The CDR3 region is CASSEEVNTEAFF. DNA of the CDR3: TGTGCCAGCAGCGAAGAGGTTAACACTGAAGCTTTCTTT.

This clonotype has a count of ten or more. The chain is built from TRBV5-6 and TRBJ2-7; TRBD2 is a possible D gene (5 bases). CDR1 is SGHDT, CDR2 YYEEEE, per germline. V lost 3 bases, J lost 0 bases, and 10 bases lay in between. The CDR3 covers 14 residues. Here the CDR3 reads CASSSGVVSYEQYV. The CDR3 nucleotides read TGTGCCAGCAGCTCCGGGGTCGTCTCCTACGAGCAGTACGTC.

This chain connects TRBV6-6 to TRBJ2-7; 8 bases fit TRBD2. After removal of 5 bases from V and 0 bases from J, the junction contained 9 bases not matched to a gene. The V gene's germline CDR1 is MNHNY and CDR2 SVGAGI (reference sequence). The length of the CDR3 is 16 residues. The CDR3 loop reads CASSQPGLAGSYEQYV. CDR3 bases: TGTGCCAGCAGTCAACCGGGGCTAGCGGGCTCCTACGAGCAGTACGTC.

This clonotype was counted between two and nine times. This chain joins TRBV19 and TRBJ1-2; a possible D gene is TRBD1 (6 bases). The germline V gene has CDR1 LNHDA and CDR2 SQIVND (reference sequence). V was cut by 5 bases and J by 2 bases, with 12 bases left in between. There are 14 residues in the CDR3. In DNA, the CDR3 is TGTGCCAGTAGTCACAGGGAGAGAAACTATGGCTACACCTTC. It is translated as CASSHRERNYGYTF.

This clonotype was seen more than once but under ten times. The chain links TRBV27 to TRBJ1-6; 9 nucleotides align to TRBD1. CDR1 is MNHEY, CDR2 SMNVEV, per germline (reference sequence). This CDR3 is built from 13 residues. J lost 9 bases, V lost 3 bases, and 0 bases had no gene match. For the CDR3, the DNA is TGTGCCAGCAGTTTGGGACAGGGTTCACCCCTCCACTTT. Translation gives CASSLGQGSPLHF.

The chain has TRBV11-2 and TRBJ2-2, with D uncertain. The CDR3 sequence is 12 residues long. CDR1 and CDR2 (germline): SGHAT, FQNNGV. V was cut by 5 bases and J by 8 bases, with 9 bases left in between. CDR3 DNA sequence: TGTGCCAGCAGCCTCCTGAGTGGGGAGCTGTTTTTT. Its protein product is CASSLLSGELFF.

The chain has TRBV7-9 and TRBJ2-3, with D possibly being TRBD1 (6 bases). The CDR3 has 17 residues. The V end lost 1 base, the J end lost 4 bases, and 18 bases lay between the germline ends. In germline, CDR1 is SEHNR, CDR2 FQNEAQ (reference sequence). The CDR3 here is CASSLDSYRVLSDTQYF. The CDR3, as DNA: TGTGCCAGCAGCTTAGACTCTTACAGGGTATTGTCAGATACGCAGTATTTT.

There are a few counts of this clonotype. The chain has TRBV7-3 and TRBJ2-1, with 9 bases aligning to TRBD1. Germline V gene sequence: CDR1 SGHTA, CDR2 FQGTGA. J lost 10 bases, V lost 5 bases, and 9 bases had no gene match. CDR3 size: 14 residues. Written as DNA, the CDR3 is TGTGCCAGCAGCCGCGGGACAGGGAACGCGGAGCAGTTCTTC. Encoded protein: CASSRGTGNAEQFF. The full variable domain, completed using reference TRBV7-3 and TRBJ2-1, is GAGVSQTPSNKVTEKGKYVELRCDPISGHTALYWYRQSLGQGPEFLIYFQGTGAADDSGLPNDRFFAVRPEGSVSTLKIQRTERGDSAVYLCASSRGTGNAEQFFGPGTRLTVL.

This clonotype was counted many times. This sequence joins TRBV12-3 or TRBV12-4 and TRBJ2-3, with D perhaps TRBD1 or TRBD2 (6 bases each). V dropped 7 bases and J dropped 1 base, with 15 bases sitting between them. The CDR3 has 15 residues. The CDR3: CASTPPGAGTDTQYF. For the CDR3, the DNA is TGTGCCAGCACCCCTCCGGGGGCCGGCACAGATACGCAGTATTTT.

This clonotype was picked up a small number of times. The rearrangement links TRBV7-6 to TRBJ1-2; 7 nucleotides line up with TRBD1. This CDR3 is built from 15 residues. Germline V gene lookup returns CDR1 SGHVS and CDR2 FNYEAQ. Germline trimming cut 0 bases from V and 4 bases from J; bases unmatched to any gene: 5. The DNA of the CDR3 is TGTGCCAGCAGCTTAGCCGGGACAGATTCCTATGGCTACACCTTC. Protein product: CASSLAGTDSYGYTF. Full variable domain (missing parts from reference TRBV7-6 and TRBJ1-2): GAGVSQSPRYKVTKRGQDVALRCDPISGHVSLYWYRQALGQGPEFLTYFNYEAQQDKSGLPNDRFSAERPEGSISTLTIQRTEQRDSAMYRCASSLAGTDSYGYTFGSGTRLTVV.

Concerning this clonotype: A read error is likely, as this CDR3 ends without the conserved phenylalanine or tryptophan. It is unclear where the CDR3 begins or ends on the DNA, so no DNA is shown, and the CDR3 is as TCRdb lists it. The chain links TRBV2 to TRBJ2-7; no check of the table's D call, TRBD1, against the DNA was made. The V gene's germline CDR1 is SNHLY and CDR2 FYNNEI. With termini counted, the CDR3 has 12 amino acids. CDR3 in amino acids: CASSEDLPQVLL.

This clonotype was seen repeatedly, ten times or more. V and J are TRBV28 and TRBJ2-5, with TRBD2 matching 10 bases. Trimming removed 7 bases from V and 5 bases from J; junction bases left unmatched: 1. Germline V gene lookup returns CDR1 MDHEN and CDR2 SYDVKM. CDR3 length: 12 residues. DNA of the CDR3: TGTGCCAGCACGACTAGCGGGGAGACCCAGTACTTC. Amino acids: CASTTSGETQYF.

The V call is TRBV20-1, the J call TRBJ2-1, with D possibly being TRBD1 (6 bases). The CDR3 has 14 residues. The ends were cut back, 6 bases at V and 3 bases at J, with 15 bases in the middle. Germline assignment: CDR1 DFQATT and CDR2 SNEGSKA (reference sequence). The CDR3 nucleotides are TGCAGTGCCTCGGATACAGGGTTCTACAATGAGCAGTTCTTC. It codes for CSASDTGFYNEQFF.

This clonotype was detected a few times. The V gene is TRBV10-3, the J gene TRBJ1-1, with TRBD1 matching over 8 bases. This CDR3 has 14 residues. Germline V gene lookup returns CDR1 ENHRY and CDR2 SYGVKD. V shed 3 bases and J 2 bases; nucleotides not matched to a gene: 2. DNA for the CDR3: TGTGCCATCAGTGACAGGGGGCTCAACACTGAAGCTTTCTTT. Its translation: CAISDRGLNTEAFF.

This rearrangement joins TRBV5-5 to TRBJ1-3; possibly TRBD1 for D (5 bases). The germline V gene has CDR1 SGHKS and CDR2 YYEKEE (reference sequence). The CDR3 contains 14 residues. The V end lost 4 bases, the J end lost 3 bases, and 11 bases lay between the germline ends. Here the CDR3 DNA reads TGTGCCAGCAGCCTCAGGGTCGGTGGAAACACCATATATTTT. This sequence encodes CASSLRVGGNTIYF.

This clonotype was found a few times. The chain employs TRBV19 and TRBJ1-1, with 8 bases lining up with TRBD1. The J segment lost 1 base and the V segment lost 5 bases, leaving 9 bases of the junction unmatched. This CDR3 contains 16 residues. From germline, CDR1 is LNHDA and CDR2 SQIVND (reference sequence). The CDR3 is CASSLFTGGRNTEAFF. The CDR3 DNA reads TGTGCCAGTAGTCTATTTACAGGGGGAAGGAACACTGAAGCTTTCTTT. Combining the CDR3 with reference TRBV19 and TRBJ1-1 gives the whole variable domain DGGITQSPKYLFRKEGQNVTLSCEQNLNHDAMYWYRQDPGQGLRLIYYSQIVNDFQKGDIAEGYSVSREKKESFPLTVTSAQKNPTAFYLCASSLFTGGRNTEAFFGQGTRLTVV.

This clonotype has just a few counts. The chain links TRBV12-5 to TRBJ1-6, with D possibly TRBD1 on 6 matching bases. Germline-derived CDR1 and CDR2 are LGHNT and FRNRAP. The CDR3 contains 15 residues. With 2 bases removed from V and 10 bases from J, the gap between germline ends came to 15 bases. CDR3 loop: CASGLYRVIGSPLHF. The CDR3 DNA sequence: TGTGCTAGTGGTTTGTACAGGGTGATCGGCTCACCCCTCCACTTT.

The chain couples TRBV7-2 to TRBJ2-1, with TRBD2 matching over 7 bases. The CDR3 has 11 amino acids. CDR1 SGHTA and CDR2 FQGNSA come from the germline V gene. V dropped 5 bases and J dropped 10; count of bases not matched to a gene: 2. The CDR3 region has the DNA TGTGCCAGCAGCCAACTAGCGGAGCAGTTCTTC. Protein: CASSQLAEQFF.

This clonotype appeared a few times. The chain employs TRBV4-2 and TRBJ2-1; 8 bases match TRBD2. The CDR3 is made up of 16 amino acids. Germline assignment: CDR1 LGHNA and CDR2 YNFKEQ. Trimming cost V 3 bases and J 3 bases; bases outside gene matches: 7. The CDR3 sequence: CASSQISGGFYNEQFF. CDR3 nucleotide sequence: TGTGCCAGCAGCCAGATCAGCGGGGGATTCTACAATGAGCAGTTCTTC.

The chain joins TRBV12-3 or TRBV12-4 to TRBJ1-4, with TRBD1 as a possible D gene (5 bases). CDR3 length: 12 residues. Trimming cost V 6 bases and J 14 bases, with 16 bases left between them. CDR3 nucleotide sequence: TGTGCCAGCAGCCAACCCGGGGCAGGGCTGTTTTTT. It codes for CASSQPGAGLFF.

This clonotype was seen more than once but under ten times. The gene calls are TRBV5-6 and TRBJ2-3; D uncertain. V shed 3 bases and J shed 3 bases, with 14 bases lying between them. Germline lookup yields CDR1 SGHDT and CDR2 YYEEEE. This CDR3 has 15 amino acids. CDR3 sequence reads: CASSSPRGATDTQYF. The DNA of the CDR3 is TGTGCCAGCAGCTCCCCCAGAGGAGCTACAGATACGCAGTATTTT.

This chain uses TRBV6-1 with TRBJ2-1; D might be TRBD2 (5 bases). The CDR3 is made up of 16 amino acids. Trimming removed 4 bases at V and 4 bases at J, with 17 bases between. Germline V gene lookup returns CDR1 MNHNS and CDR2 SASEGT. In nucleotides, the CDR3 is TGTGCCAGCAGTGGAAGATTTGGACGGAGGTACAATGAGCAGTTCTTC. This sequence encodes CASSGRFGRRYNEQFF.